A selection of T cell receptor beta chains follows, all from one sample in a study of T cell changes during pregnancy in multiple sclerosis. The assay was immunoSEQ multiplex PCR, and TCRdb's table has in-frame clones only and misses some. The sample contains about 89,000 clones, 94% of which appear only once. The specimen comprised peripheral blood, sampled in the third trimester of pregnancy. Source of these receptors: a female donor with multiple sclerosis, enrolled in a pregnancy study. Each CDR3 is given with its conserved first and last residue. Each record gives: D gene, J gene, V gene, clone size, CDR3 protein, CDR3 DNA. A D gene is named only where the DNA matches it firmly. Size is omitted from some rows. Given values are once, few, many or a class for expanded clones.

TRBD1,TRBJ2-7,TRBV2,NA,CASSETGAISYEQYF,TGTGCCAGCAGTGAAACAGGGGCTATCTCCTACGAGCAGTACTTC
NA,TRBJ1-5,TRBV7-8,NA,CASSLTPNLQPQHF,TGTGCCAGCAGCTTAACACCAAACCTCCAGCCCCAGCATTTT
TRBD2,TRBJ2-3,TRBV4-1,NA,CASSQERATSVPDTQYF,TGCGCCAGCAGCCAAGAACGGGCGACTAGCGTACCAGATACGCAGTATTTT
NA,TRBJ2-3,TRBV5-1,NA,CASSLVSSTDTQYF,TGCGCCAGCAGCTTGGTTAGCAGCACAGATACGCAGTATTTT
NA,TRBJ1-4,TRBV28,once,CASRGGPVTEKLFF,TGTGCCAGCCGAGGAGGCCCCGTGACGGAAAAACTGTTTTTT
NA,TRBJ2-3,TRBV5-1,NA,CASSYGQPTDTQYF,TGCGCCAGCAGCTACGGACAGCCCACAGATACGCAGTATTTT
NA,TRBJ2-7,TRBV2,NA,CASSVFRGRNEQYF,TGTGCCAGCAGTGTGTTCAGGGGTAGGAACGAGCAGTACTTC
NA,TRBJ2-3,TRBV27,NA,CASSLRGSDTQYF,TGTGCCAGCAGTTTAAGGGGGTCAGATACGCAGTATTTT
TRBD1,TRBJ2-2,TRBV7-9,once,CASSQGQGTGELFF,TGTGCCAGCAGCCAGGGACAGGGTACCGGGGAGCTGTTTTTT
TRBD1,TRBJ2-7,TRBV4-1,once,CASSQPGQGVHEQYF,TGCGCCAGCAGCCAACCGGGACAGGGGGTCCACGAGCAGTACTTC
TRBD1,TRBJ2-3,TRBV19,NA,CASSWDRVNGDTQYF,TGTGCCAGTAGTTGGGACAGGGTGAATGGAGATACGCAGTATTTT
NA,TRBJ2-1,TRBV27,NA,CASSLRGTRYNEQFF,TGTGCCAGCAGTTTAAGGGGGACAAGATACAATGAGCAGTTCTTC
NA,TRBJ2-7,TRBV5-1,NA,CASSLAGDVRAYEQYF,TGCGCCAGCAGCTTGGCGGGGGACGTTAGAGCCTACGAGCAGTACTTC
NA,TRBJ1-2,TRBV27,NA,CASSFSPREVDGYGYTF,TGTGCCAGCAGTTTCTCACCCAGGGAAGTTGACGGCTATGGCTACACCTTC
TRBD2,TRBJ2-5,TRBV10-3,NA,CAISASGTETQYF,TGTGCCATCAGTGCTAGCGGGACAGAGACCCAGTACTTC
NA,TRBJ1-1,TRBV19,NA,CASSTARGAEAFF,TGTGCCAGTAGTACTGCCCGGGGGGCTGAAGCTTTCTTT
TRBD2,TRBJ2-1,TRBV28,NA,CASNLPPPAGTYNEQFF,TGTGCCAGCAACTTACCCCCCCCAGCGGGAACTTACAATGAGCAGTTCTTC
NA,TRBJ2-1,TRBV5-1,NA,CASSPRGESYNEQFF,TGCGCCAGCAGCCCCAGGGGTGAGTCCTACAATGAGCAGTTCTTC
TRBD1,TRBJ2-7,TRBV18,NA,CASTMNRGDYEQYF,TGTGCCAGCACGATGAACAGGGGTGACTACGAGCAGTACTTC
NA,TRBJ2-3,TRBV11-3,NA,CASSLSSGFGTDTQYF,TGTGCCAGCAGCTTGTCATCGGGGTTCGGGACAGATACGCAGTATTTT
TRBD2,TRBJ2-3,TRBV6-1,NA,CASSEGTSYTDTQYF,TGTGCCAGCAGTGAAGGGACTAGCTACACAGATACGCAGTATTTT
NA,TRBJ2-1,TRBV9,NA,CASSVSGPNNEQFF,TGTGCCAGCAGCGTCAGCGGGCCTAACAATGAGCAGTTCTTC
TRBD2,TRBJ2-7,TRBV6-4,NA,CASSVRSPSGGAYEQYF,TGTGCCAGCAGTGTTCGCTCCCCTAGCGGAGGGGCCTACGAGCAGTACTTC
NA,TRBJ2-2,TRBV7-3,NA,CASSLTPEVGELFF,TGTGCCAGCAGCTTAACACCCGAGGTCGGGGAGCTGTTTTTT
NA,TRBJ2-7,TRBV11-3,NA,CASSLGNEQYF,TGTGCCAGCAGCTTAGGTAACGAGCAGTACTTC
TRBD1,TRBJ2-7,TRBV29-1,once,CSVVGTGREQYF,TGCAGCGTCGTGGGGACAGGACGGGAGCAGTACTTC
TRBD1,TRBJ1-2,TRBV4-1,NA,CASSQQQGIPLNYGYTF,TGCGCCAGCAGCCAGCAACAGGGGATCCCCCTGAACTATGGCTACACCTTC
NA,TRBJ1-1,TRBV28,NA,CASSQYGLDSEAFF,TGTGCCAGCAGCCAGTACGGATTGGACAGTGAAGCTTTCTTT
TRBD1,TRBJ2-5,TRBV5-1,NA,CASSLGGQGGQETQYF,TGCGCCAGCAGCTTGGGCGGACAGGGAGGCCAAGAGACCCAGTACTTC